The present T cell receptor (beta chain) was sequenced within a study of blood T cell repertoires in COVID-19 (dated by TCRdb to between 2020 and 2021). Some background on the complete study: Samples from collaborators originated in the United States, Italy and Spain and spanned both the acute and convalescent phases of COVID-19. The samples were drawn from the first 160 participants of the ongoing ImmuneRACE study and from under 1,500 subjects provided by 6 global collaborators. Where HLA class I and class II types were available, the types were taken from metadata supplied by the sample provider, not from assay-based typing. Subjects who had been exposed to COVID-19, were actively infected with it, or had recovered from it provided the deeply sampled blood TCRbeta repertoires that made up the dataset. The prospective study material was composed of cDNA or gDNA derived from T cells, B-cell-depleted T cells, or PBMCs. A de-identified subject ID, COVID-19 status, age in years and sex were almost always included in the sample metadata. The repertoires were released in a freely available public database intended as a resource for research on the immune response to SARS-CoV-2.

In Seattle, one collaborating source enrolled patients while the infection was active and tracked those patients longitudinally over the course of disease. Each collaborating institution followed its own protocols to collect whole blood in K2EDTA tubes. For TCRbeta analysis, collaborator samples were shipped as frozen whole blood, as isolated PBMCs, or as DNA extracted from either sample type. Broader findings and caveats from the paper: The quantity of clinical and demographic metadata differed by source and by participant and was supplied without curation.

Concerning this clone: No cognate antigen has been identified for it. No much larger clonotype is one base removed from it; base qualities were not supplied.

TCRbeta CDR3 regions were amplified from genomic DNA by means of the immunoSEQ Assay, a bias-controlled multiplex PCR. Under the source paper's analysis protocol: Nucleated cell counts per sample were estimated from amplification of reference gene primers within the assay. To quantify the absolute abundance of each unique TCRbeta CDR3 rearrangement, sequence reads were collapsed and filtered. Productive Simpson clonality was computed per sample as the square root of Simpson's diversity index over productive rearrangements. The clones in this table, taken by TCRdb from immuneACCESS, are in-frame only. Not every clone is retained; where verified, under half of the shortfall comes from an unresolved V gene, and the cause of the rest is unknown. Clonal size and the V and J genes are those of that table, whereas D and trimming came from the DNA. The sample profile shows about 170,000 clones; under 95% of them were found once. In total, the top ten clones hold about 4.9% of the sample.

From the germline V gene (reference sequence), CDR1 is SEHNR and CDR2 is FQNEAQ. The CDR3 runs 11 amino acids, cysteine and phenylalanine included. The read is trimmed to its CDR3 DNA, 33 bases read in frame from base 1. Trimming removed 3 bases from V and 11 bases from J, leaving 10 bases between the germline ends. This receptor was identified in a man younger than 35 with COVID-19, enrolled during active disease. The chain uses TRBV7-9 and TRBJ1-1; matching of 6 bases hints at TRBD1 as the D gene. Sample: peripheral blood. The nucleotide sequence is TGTGCCAGCAGCTTCACAGGGCTCGCTTTCTTT. Its product reads: CASSFTGLAFF. When the CDR3 is completed using the reference TRBV7-9 and TRBJ1-1 genes on either side, the full variable domain is DTGVSQNPRHKITKRGQNVTFRCDPISEHNRLYWYRQTLGQGPEFLTYFQNEAQLEKSRLLSDRFSAERPKGSFSTLEIQRTEQGDSAMYLCASSFTGLAFFGQGTRLTVV.